This T cell receptor beta chain was captured in a study of cytotoxic CD8 clonotypes in ibrutinib-treated CLL. Repertoires were generated with immunoSEQ multiplex PCR, while TCRdb's copy carries only in-frame clones and drops some. This table has some 160,000 clones, roughly 86% appearing once. This clonotype originated in a human donor with chronic lymphocytic leukemia. Source: PBMCs, taken after 12 months of ibrutinib treatment.

The chain's CDR3 is CSVVRDKYEQYF. DNA of the CDR3: TGCAGCGTTGTACGGGATAAGTACGAGCAGTACTTC. The J gene is TRBJ2-7, the V gene TRBV29-1, with D tentatively TRBD2 (5 bases). Trimming took off 4 bases at V and 4 bases at J, with 11 bases between the two ends. Germline CDR1 is SQVTM and CDR2 is ANQGSEA. The CDR3 is made up of 12 amino acids.